The T cell receptor (beta chain) described here comes from a study of cytomegalovirus exposure and HLA in healthy donors. Study-level points and caveats: A link between a missense DCLRE1C variant and TCR beta V- and J-gene trimming emerged from a later analysis.

Primers included in the PCR were 60 Vbeta and 13 Jbeta primers. Generated by immunoSEQ multiplex PCR, the TCRdb table keeps only in-frame clones and is missing some. Altogether approximately 110,000 clones are present, approximately 80% being singletons, with the ten largest covering over 0.2%. This clone was recorded once. Its antigen is unidentified. The length of the CDR3 is 14 residues. The germline V and J ends were trimmed by 5 bases and 5 bases, with 12 bases remaining between them. Germline V gene sequence: CDR1 MNHEY, CDR2 SVGAGI. The chain is built from TRBV6-5 and TRBJ2-2, with TRBD2 as a possible D gene (6 bases). The source of this sequence is a middle-aged man in good health and CMV-seronegative. The sample consisted of PBMCs. CDR3 bases: TGTGCCAGCAGTAAACTAGCTAAAACCGGGGAGCTGTTTTTT. Its protein is CASSKLAKTGELFF.